This TCR beta chain derives from a study of blood T cells in healthy people across ages. Through a sample-barcoded 5' primer and a J-beta primer mix, a second PCR was run for roughly 6 to 12 cycles. Every single cDNA molecule received a tag from a template-switch adaptor with 12 random nucleotides. Sequencing recovered at least 2.5 million CDR3-containing paired-end reads from each sample. MiXCR, run by TCRdb on the 5' RACE reads, gives a single entry per CDR3 protein. The data hold approximately 800,000 distinct CDR3 sequences, with around 25% observed a single time. CDR1 is LGHDT and CDR2 is YNNKEL in the germline V gene (reference sequence). The CDR3 covers 15 residues. V lost 3 bases, J lost 2 bases, and 12 bases lay in between. The sample was also linked to a second study, of T cells of mothers and their children.

The chain joins TRBV3-1 to TRBJ2-3; D uncertain. The TCR was taken from a boy younger than 18 in good health. The specimen was blood. Written as DNA, the CDR3 is TGTGCCAGCAGCCATCGTGAGAGGACCACAGATACGCAGTATTTT. Translation: CASSHRERTTDTQYF.